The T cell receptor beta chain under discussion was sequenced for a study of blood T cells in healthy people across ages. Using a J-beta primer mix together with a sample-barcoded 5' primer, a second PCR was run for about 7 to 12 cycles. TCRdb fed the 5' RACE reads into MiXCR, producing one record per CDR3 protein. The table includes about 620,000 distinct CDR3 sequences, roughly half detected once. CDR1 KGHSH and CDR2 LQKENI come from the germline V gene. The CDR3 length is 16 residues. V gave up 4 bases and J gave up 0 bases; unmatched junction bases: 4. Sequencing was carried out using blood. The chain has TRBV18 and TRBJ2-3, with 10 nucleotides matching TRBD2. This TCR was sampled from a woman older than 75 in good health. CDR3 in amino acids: CASSLTSGKSTDTQYF. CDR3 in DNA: TGTGCCAGCTCACTTACTAGCGGGAAAAGCACAGATACGCAGTATTTT.